The rows below give T cell receptor beta chains drawn from one sample of a study of T cell responses to AZD1222 COVID-19 vaccine. Data came from immunoSEQ multiplex PCR; TCRdb stores just in-frame clones and leaves some out. The profile shows 30,000 to 35,000 clones, about 80% of them singletons. The specimen comprised peripheral blood, sampled 28 days after the second AZD1222 dose. The receptors here all came from an adult who received the AZD1222 COVID-19 vaccine. The CDR3 runs from the conserved cysteine through the conserved F or W. The D gene is left open where the match is weak. Only some rows state a clone size, as once, few, many or a class for expanded clones.

V	size	J	D	length	CDR3	DNA
TRBV11-2	NA	TRBJ2-1	NA	18	CASSLGAGGGAGHNEQFF	TGTGCCAGCAGCTTAGGTGCTGGTGGGGGGGCCGGGCACAATGAGCAGTTCTTC
TRBV6-6	NA	TRBJ1-3	NA	14	CASRAAYSGNTIYF	TGTGCCAGCAGAGCAGCGTACTCTGGAAACACCATATATTTT
TRBV7-2	NA	TRBJ1-5	NA	17	CASSLSPQKHSNQPQHF	TGTGCCAGCAGCCTATCCCCACAGAAGCATAGCAATCAGCCCCAGCATTTT
TRBV11-2	NA	TRBJ1-2	TRBD1	14	CASSLRTGAHGYTF	TGTGCCAGCAGCTTAAGGACAGGGGCCCATGGCTACACCTTC
TRBV27	few	TRBJ1-2	NA	14	CASSLSGLGYGYTF	TGTGCCAGCAGTTTATCAGGGCTTGGCTATGGCTACACCTTC
TRBV9	NA	TRBJ1-6	NA	14	CASSSLRFNSPLHF	TGTGCCAGCAGCTCCCTCCGGTTCAATTCACCCCTCCACTTT
TRBV19	few	TRBJ1-1	NA	15	CASSMGSPADTEAFF	TGTGCCAGTAGTATGGGCAGTCCGGCGGACACTGAAGCTTTCTTT
TRBV6-1	NA	TRBJ1-1	TRBD1	17	CASSEKGTGLMNTEAFF	TGTGCCAGCAGTGAAAAGGGGACAGGGTTAATGAACACTGAAGCTTTCTTT
TRBV27	NA	TRBJ1-2	TRBD1	16	CASSPQNRGLDYGYTF	TGTGCCAGCAGTCCACAGAACAGGGGCCTCGACTATGGCTACACCTTC
TRBV18	NA	TRBJ1-1	NA	16	CASSPLFGLGDTEAFF	TGTGCCAGCTCACCCTTGTTCGGCCTTGGGGACACTGAAGCTTTCTTT
TRBV6-5	few	TRBJ1-5	NA	15	CASSRTLSVDQPQHF	TGTGCCAGCAGCAGGACACTTTCTGTGGATCAGCCCCAGCATTTT
TRBV24-1	NA	TRBJ2-7	TRBD2	16	CATSERAGTSAYEQYF	TGTGCCACCAGTGAACGCGCTGGGACTAGCGCTTACGAGCAGTACTTC
TRBV24-1	few	TRBJ2-5	NA	15	CATSDGAGTSETQYF	TGTGCCACCAGTGATGGGGCAGGGACGAGCGAGACCCAGTACTTC
TRBV7-6	few	TRBJ1-5	NA	16	CASSLQAGPSNQPQHF	TGTGCCAGCAGCTTACAGGCAGGACCCAGCAATCAGCCCCAGCATTTT
TRBV6-1	NA	TRBJ1-2	NA	18	CASSEESRQARSYYGYTF	TGTGCCAGCAGTGAGGAGAGTCGACAGGCCCGGTCCTACTATGGCTACACCTTC
TRBV6-1	NA	TRBJ1-6	TRBD1	16	CASSEVETGRNSPLHF	TGTGCCAGCAGTGAAGTGGAGACAGGGAGGAATTCACCCCTCCACTTT
TRBV25-1	NA	TRBJ2-7	TRBD1	15	CASSVSGTGRYEQYF	TGTGCCAGCAGTGTTTCCGGGACAGGGCGGTACGAGCAGTACTTC
TRBV6-1	NA	TRBJ1-2	TRBD1	16	CASSEGLTGGGYGYTF	TGTGCCAGCAGTGAAGGGCTAACAGGGGGAGGCTATGGCTACACCTTC
TRBV5-1	few	TRBJ2-3	NA	18	CASSLRGNLGVPTDTQYF	TGCGCCAGCAGCTTGCGGGGTAATCTCGGAGTACCCACAGATACGCAGTATTTT
TRBV9	NA	TRBJ2-3	NA	14	CASSVRGSLDTQYF	TGTGCCAGCAGCGTAAGGGGATCACTCGATACGCAGTATTTT
TRBV11-2	NA	TRBJ1-2	NA	14	CASSLATANYGYTF	TGTGCCAGCAGCTTGGCGACAGCTAACTATGGCTACACCTTC
TRBV5-1	few	TRBJ1-4	NA	15	CATATGVATNEKLFF	TGCGCCACAGCAACGGGGGTTGCAACTAATGAAAAACTGTTTTTT
TRBV5-1	NA	TRBJ2-3	TRBD2	17	CASSRRGRDQGTDTQYF	TGCGCCAGCAGCCGTCGCGGGAGGGATCAAGGCACAGATACGCAGTATTTT
TRBV2	NA	TRBJ2-7	TRBD1	14	CASTRGQLDYEQYF	TGTGCCAGCACGAGGGGGCAGTTAGACTACGAGCAGTACTTC
TRBV14	few	TRBJ1-6	TRBD1	14	CASSPGTGYSPLHF	TGTGCCAGCAGCCCCGGGACAGGGTACTCACCCCTCCACTTT
TRBV29-1	NA	TRBJ2-5	NA	12	CSADQGSETQYF	TGCAGCGCTGATCAGGGGAGTGAGACCCAGTACTTC
TRBV19	NA	TRBJ1-5	NA	15	CASSIVSHSNQPQHF	TGTGCCAGTAGTATCGTTAGCCATAGCAATCAGCCCCAGCATTTT
TRBV18	NA	TRBJ1-2	NA	17	CASSPGVGTGRFYGYTF	TGTGCCAGCTCACCAGGGGTTGGAACAGGGAGGTTCTATGGCTACACCTTC
TRBV5-4	NA	TRBJ2-2	NA	14	CASSFVQRSGELFF	TGTGCCAGCAGCTTTGTCCAGCGGTCCGGGGAGCTGTTTTTT
TRBV6-5	NA	TRBJ1-1	NA	14	CASTLRRENTEAFF	TGTGCCAGCACCCTACGCCGGGAGAACACTGAAGCTTTCTTT
TRBV18	once	TRBJ1-1	TRBD1	15	CASSPQGGMNTEAFF	TGTGCCAGCTCACCCCAGGGGGGGATGAACACTGAAGCTTTCTTT
TRBV30	NA	TRBJ1-4	NA	12	CAWSRGNEKLFF	TGTGCCTGGAGCCGCGGTAATGAAAAACTGTTTTTT
TRBV18	NA	TRBJ2-1	NA	14	CASSPQWRYNEQFF	TGTGCCAGCTCCCCTCAGTGGAGATACAATGAGCAGTTCTTC
TRBV10-3	NA	TRBJ1-2	NA	14	CAISDGNGDTGYTF	TGTGCCATCAGTGATGGAAACGGGGATACTGGCTACACCTTC
TRBV27	NA	TRBJ1-2	NA	13	CASSFRHGEGYTF	TGTGCCAGCAGTTTTCGGCACGGGGAAGGCTACACCTTC
TRBV6-5	NA	TRBJ1-2	NA	15	CASSTRDTLSYGYTF	TGTGCCAGCAGTACACGGGACACCCTCAGCTATGGCTACACCTTC
TRBV27	few	TRBJ1-5	NA	16	CASTPVWPVGNQPQHF	TGTGCCAGCACCCCGGTGTGGCCAGTTGGCAATCAGCCCCAGCATTTT
TRBV19	NA	TRBJ2-3	NA	13	CASSIDRLNTQYF	TGTGCCAGTAGTATAGATCGGCTAAATACGCAGTATTTT
TRBV6-1	NA	TRBJ1-1	NA	14	CASSDQGYGVGAFF	TGTGCCAGCAGTGATCAAGGCTACGGAGTAGGGGCTTTCTTT
TRBV18	NA	TRBJ1-2	NA	15	CASSPFEGRGYGYTF	TGTGCCAGCTCACCATTCGAGGGGCGTGGCTATGGCTACACCTTC
TRBV12-5	NA	TRBJ2-2	TRBD1	15	CASGGTGMDTGELFF	TGTGCTAGTGGAGGGACAGGGATGGACACCGGGGAGCTGTTTTTT
TRBV18	NA	TRBJ1-1	NA	13	CASSPSGTGEAFF	TGTGCCAGCTCACCCTCCGGGACGGGGGAGGCTTTCTTT
TRBV7-9	NA	TRBJ2-2	NA	15	CASWRGGASTGELFF	TGTGCCAGCTGGAGGGGGGGTGCGAGCACCGGGGAGCTGTTTTTT
TRBV18	once	TRBJ1-6	NA	14	CASSPDRVDSPLHF	TGTGCCAGCTCACCCGATAGGGTTGATTCACCCCTCCACTTT
TRBV10-3	NA	TRBJ2-1	TRBD1	15	CAIRRDRGVGNEQFF	TGTGCCATCAGACGGGACAGGGGAGTTGGGAATGAGCAGTTCTTC
TRBV7-2	NA	TRBJ2-6	NA	14	CASSLASGANVLTF	TGTGCCAGCAGTCTCGCCTCTGGGGCCAACGTCCTGACTTTC
TRBV6-1	NA	TRBJ1-4	NA	15	CASSDLQGGGEKLFF	TGTGCCAGCAGTGACCTACAGGGTGGGGGGGAAAAACTGTTTTTT
TRBV5-1	NA	TRBJ2-1	TRBD2	19	CASSLLSSGRLRSYNEQFF	TGCGCCAGCAGCTTGCTCTCTAGCGGGAGGCTTCGGTCCTACAATGAGCAGTTCTTC
TRBV3-1/TRBV3-2	NA	TRBJ1-2	NA	14	CASSQDMVNYGYTF	TGTGCCAGCAGCCAAGATATGGTTAACTATGGCTACACCTTC
TRBV10-2	NA	TRBJ1-2	NA	14	CASSEGRTNYGYTF	TGCGCCAGCAGTGAGGGACGGACTAACTATGGCTACACCTTC
TRBV12-3/TRBV12-4	once	TRBJ1-4	NA	13	CASNPTGREKLFF	TGTGCCAGCAATCCCACAGGGAGGGAAAAACTGTTTTTT
TRBV7-9	NA	TRBJ1-1	NA	14	CASRRIGVNTEAFF	TGTGCCAGCAGACGCATCGGTGTGAACACTGAAGCTTTCTTT
TRBV11-2	few	TRBJ1-6	NA	15	CASTPRGIGNSPLHF	TGTGCCAGCACGCCCAGGGGAATTGGGAATTCACCCCTCCACTTT
TRBV19	NA	TRBJ1-5	NA	18	CASSIEGGRGYSNQPQHF	TGTGCCAGTAGTATAGAAGGGGGTCGCGGTTATAGCAATCAGCCCCAGCATTTT
TRBV7-2	NA	TRBJ1-1	TRBD1	14	CASSNRGRYTEAFF	TGTGCCAGCAGCAATAGGGGGCGGTACACTGAAGCTTTCTTT
TRBV4-1	NA	TRBJ1-2	NA	18	CASSQDLTGTPPDVGYTF	TGCGCCAGCAGCCAAGATTTGACTGGGACGCCCCCTGATGTAGGCTACACCTTC
TRBV6-6	NA	TRBJ1-1	NA	15	CASRSQGHMNTEAFF	TGTGCCAGCAGGAGTCAGGGGCACATGAACACTGAAGCTTTCTTT
TRBV27	NA	TRBJ1-3	NA	15	CASSLSRSSGNTIYF	TGTGCCAGCAGTTTATCCAGGTCCTCTGGAAACACCATATATTTT
TRBV6-5	NA	TRBJ1-5	NA	13	CASSLERGQPQHF	TGTGCCAGCAGCTTGGAACGTGGTCAGCCCCAGCATTTT